The 26 T cell receptor beta chains reported below all come from one sample, sequenced in a study of T cells in Graves' hyperthyroidism and ophthalmopathy. Amplified TCR beta CDR3 regions came from RNA transcripts. An initial round of RT-PCR targeting the TCR CDR3 relied on the HTBI primer set. Each CDR3 protein is one row after TCRdb ran MiXCR on the multiplex PCR reads. In the table there are roughly 750,000 distinct CDR3 sequences, less than 20% of which are singletons. Sequencing was done on a sample of blood. The receptors here all came from a man in his late teens or twenties with Graves' hyperthyroidism.

The gene calls are TRBV27 and TRBJ2-2; 7 bases agree with TRBD2. Trimming cost V 1 base and J 8 bases; bases outside gene matches: 10. Germline assignment: CDR1 MNHEY and CDR2 SMNVEV (reference sequence). The CDR3 is 16 residues long. The CDR3 DNA is TGTGCCAGCAGTTTATTCGAAGCGGGAACGGCTGGGGAGCTGTTTTTT. Protein sequence: CASSLFEAGTAGELFF.

The rearrangement joins TRBV7-2 to TRBJ1-4; D is uncertain. The V gene lost 3 bases and the J gene lost 7 bases, with 15 bases spanning the gap. The germline CDR1 and CDR2 sequences are SGHTA and FQGNSA. CDR3 length: 15 amino acids. For the CDR3, the DNA is TGTGCCAGCAGCTTCCGGTTTGGAGTCGGTGAAAAACTGTTTTTT. Its translation is CASSFRFGVGEKLFF.

This clonotype turned up a few times. The chain carries TRBV29-1 and TRBJ2-5; 8 nucleotides line up with TRBD2. The germline CDR1 and CDR2 sequences are SQVTM and ANQGSEA. V lost 8 bases and J lost 5; bases outside the gene matches: 13. The CDR3 sequence is 14 residues long. The CDR3 region has the DNA TGCAGCCCCCCCAGTATCAGCGGGAGTGAGACCCAGTACTTC. Amino acid sequence: CSPPSISGSETQYF.

This clonotype was detected many times. This chain joins TRBV12-3 or TRBV12-4 and TRBJ1-1; D is unclear. V lost 5 bases to trimming and J lost 10 bases, with 20 bases between them. This CDR3 contains 14 residues. Written as DNA, the CDR3 is TGTGCCAGCAGTCATTCCGGGCCCCGAGAGGGAGCTTTCTTT. Protein product: CASSHSGPREGAFF.

A few counts support this clonotype. The chain has TRBV27 and TRBJ2-1; a possible D gene is TRBD1 (6 bases). The V end was cut by 6 bases, the J end by 10 bases, with 16 bases between. Germline loops: CDR1 MNHEY, CDR2 SMNVEV (reference sequence). The CDR3 loop spans 13 amino acids. The CDR3 loop is CASSPLGAREQFF. The CDR3 DNA is TGTGCCAGCAGCCCATTGGGGGCACGGGAGCAGTTCTTC.

This chain links TRBV5-1 with TRBJ2-2; TRBD1 might be the D (6 bases). This CDR3 contains 14 residues. Germline values: CDR1 SGHRS, CDR2 YFSETQ. V was cut by 5 bases and J by 8 bases, with 16 bases left in between. The CDR3 nucleotides read TGCGCCAGCAGAATACAGGGTATGCCGGGGGAGCTGTTTTTT. This gives the protein CASRIQGMPGELFF.

This clonotype was picked up a small number of times. J is TRBJ2-3 and V is TRBV28, with 8 bases identical to TRBD2. CDR1 is MDHEN and CDR2 is SYDVKM in the germline V gene. The CDR3 length is 14 residues. V shed 8 bases and J 5 bases; nucleotides not matched to a gene: 9. Written as DNA, the CDR3 is TGTGCCAGCCAAACGGGGGGGTTGGTAGATACGCAGTATTTT. Translating it yields CASQTGGLVDTQYF.

This clonotype was seen many times. The genes are TRBV7-8 and TRBJ2-1; 12 bases line up with TRBD1. Trimming took 3 bases from V and 2 from J; bases not matched to a gene: 8. This CDR3 contains 18 residues. Germline V gene data show CDR1 as SGHVS and CDR2 as FQNEAQ. In nucleotides, the CDR3 is TGTGCCAGCAGCTTTAGTCCCCGGGACAGGGGGCCCTACAATGAGCAGTTCTTC. Its translation: CASSFSPRDRGPYNEQFF.

This clonotype was seen many times. The J gene is TRBJ2-1, the V gene TRBV28; 13 bases agree with TRBD2. The CDR3 is made up of 15 amino acids. V lost 7 bases to trimming and J lost 7 bases; unmatched junction nucleotides: 7. CDR1 and CDR2 from the germline V gene are MDHEN and SYDVKM. The CDR3 DNA reads TGTGCCAGCACCCTGGTGACTAGCGGGAGGAATGAGCAGTTCTTC. The encoded protein is CASTLVTSGRNEQFF.

A few counts support this clonotype. The V call is TRBV9, the J call TRBJ2-3; 9 bases agree with TRBD2. Germline CDR1 SGDLS, CDR2 YYNGEE. V dropped 2 bases and J dropped 2; count of bases not matched to a gene: 6. The length of the CDR3 is 16 residues. CDR3 nucleotide sequence: TGTGCCAGCAGCGTTTCAGGCGGGAGGGCCACAGATACGCAGTATTTT. This translates into CASSVSGGRATDTQYF. The entire variable domain, with the rest obtained from reference TRBV9 and TRBJ2-3, is as follows: DSGVTQTPKHLITATGQRVTLRCSPRSGDLSVYWYQQSLDQGLQFLIQYYNGEERAKGNILERFSAQQFPDLHSELNLSSLELGDSALYFCASSVSGGRATDTQYFGPGTRLTVL.

A few counts support this clonotype. This chain joins TRBV7-9 and TRBJ2-1; a possible D gene is TRBD2 (6 bases). The V and J ends lost 5 bases and 0 bases respectively, with 14 bases between them. The germline gives CDR1 SEHNR, CDR2 FQNEAQ (reference sequence). The CDR3 runs to 16 residues. The CDR3 loop reads CASSDSGLYSYNEQFF. Here the CDR3 DNA reads TGTGCCAGCAGCGACTCGGGACTTTACTCCTACAATGAGCAGTTCTTC.

The rearrangement links TRBV20-1 to TRBJ2-3; TRBD2 aligns across 9 bases. The CDR3 is 16 residues long. The germline gives CDR1 DFQATT, CDR2 SNEGSKA (reference sequence). The V segment lost 3 bases and the J segment 4 bases; nucleotides outside the gene matches: 11. CDR3 in DNA: TGCAGTGCTAGGAGCCTAGCGGGAAGGTTCGCAGATACGCAGTATTTT. Translation: CSARSLAGRFADTQYF.

This clonotype was detected many times. V usage is TRBV6-1 and J usage is TRBJ1-2; TRBD1 matches 7 bases. Germline loops: CDR1 MNHNS, CDR2 SASEGT. The junction had 13 bases not matched to a gene; V was cut back by 6 bases and J by 3 bases. The CDR3 has 16 residues. In DNA, the CDR3 is TGTGCCAGCAGCGAACAGGGGAGCATTTCGGACTATGGCTACACCTTC. This codes for CASSEQGSISDYGYTF.

This clonotype was seen repeatedly, ten times or more. The chain joins TRBV30 to TRBJ2-5, with D uncertain. The CDR3 covers 13 residues. V lost 2 bases, J lost 3 bases, and 10 bases lay in between. Germline V gene sequence: CDR1 GTSNPN, CDR2 SVGIG (reference sequence). The CDR3 region has the DNA TGTGCCTGGAGTCATAGTGGCGAAGAGACCCAGTACTTC. It codes for CAWSHSGEETQYF. The variable domain in full, with the rest retrieved from reference TRBV30 and TRBJ2-5, is SQTIHQWPATLVQPVGSPLSLECTVEGTSNPNLYWYRQAAGRGLQLLFYSVGIGQISSEVPQNLSASRPQDRQFILSSKKLLLSDSGFYLCAWSHSGEETQYFGPGTRLLVL.

This clonotype showed up many times. The V call is TRBV11-3, the J call TRBJ2-7; 7 nucleotides agree with TRBD1. The CDR3 has 15 residues. CDR1 is SGHNT and CDR2 is YENEEA in the germline V gene. V lost 3 bases and J lost 1; bases outside the gene matches: 6. The CDR3 DNA reads as TGTGCCAGCAGCTTGCGAGCAGGGGGATCCTACGAGCAGTACTTC. Translated, it gives CASSLRAGGSYEQYF.

This clonotype came up many times. The chain employs TRBV7-8 and TRBJ2-3; D perhaps matches TRBD1 (5 bases). V was cut by 7 bases and J by 5 bases, with 10 bases left in between. This CDR3 comprises 12 residues. Germline assignment: CDR1 SGHVS and CDR2 FQNEAQ. The CDR3, as DNA: TGTGCCAGCACCAGGGCCAAAGATACGCAGTATTTT. Translated, it gives CASTRAKDTQYF.

This clonotype was observed many times. The DNA of the CDR3 is TGTGCCAGCAGCGTGGACCCCCGGAAGGGGACCCAGTACTTC. This sequence encodes CASSVDPRKGTQYF. The rearrangement links TRBV7-2 to TRBJ2-5; D is ambiguous. Germline lookup yields CDR1 SGHTA and CDR2 FQGNSA. Trimming shortened V by 5 bases and J by 7 bases, and 17 bases separated the two germline ends. The CDR3 consists of 14 residues.

This clonotype appeared a few times. V gene TRBV28 combines with J gene TRBJ2-1; the match to TRBD1 covers 8 bases. The CDR3 sequence is 16 residues long. Germline lookup yields CDR1 MDHEN and CDR2 SYDVKM. V was pared by 7 bases and J by 6 bases, with 14 bases of the junction left unmatched. The CDR3: CASTLGATGALNEQFF. The CDR3 DNA reads as TGTGCCAGCACCCTGGGCGCGACAGGGGCGCTCAATGAGCAGTTCTTC.

This chain links TRBV15 with TRBJ2-5; 7 nucleotides line up with TRBD1. The CDR3 has 14 amino acids. The junction had 1 base not matched to a gene; V was cut back by 0 bases and J by 3 bases. Germline-derived CDR1 and CDR2 are LNHNV and YYDKDF (reference sequence). Written as DNA, the CDR3 is TGTGCCACCAGCAGAGAACAGGGGAAAGAGACCCAGTACTTC. Translation: CATSREQGKETQYF.

In its sample, this clonotype was seen once. V gene TRBV28 combines with J gene TRBJ1-3, with TRBD1 as a possible D gene (5 bases). The CDR3 length is 15 residues. The V gene's germline CDR1 is MDHEN and CDR2 SYDVKM. V lost 6 bases to trimming and J lost 2 bases, with 14 bases between them. The CDR3 spells CASSPLAGPGNTIYF. In nucleotides, the CDR3 is TGTGCCAGCAGCCCCCTAGCGGGGCCTGGAAACACCATATATTTT.

This clonotype was seen only a few times. The rearrangement links TRBV5-1 to TRBJ1-1; 9 nucleotides align to TRBD1. This CDR3 is 14 amino acids long. Germline-derived CDR1 and CDR2 are SGHRS and YFSETQ. V gave up 4 bases and J gave up 4 bases; unmatched junction bases: 5. The CDR3 nucleotides read TGCGCCAGCAGCCAACAGGGGGCGTCCACTGAAGCTTTCTTT. Protein: CASSQQGASTEAFF.

The gene calls are TRBV20-1 and TRBJ1-2, with D unclear. The CDR3 length is 10 residues. V was cut by 0 bases and J by 8 bases, with 4 bases left in between. Germline CDR1 DFQATT, CDR2 SNEGSKA (reference sequence). The CDR3 spells CSARDEGYTF. DNA of the CDR3: TGCAGTGCTAGAGACGAGGGCTACACCTTC.

This clonotype showed up just a few times. The gene calls are TRBV28 and TRBJ1-5; the D gene is possibly TRBD1 (6 bases). CDR3 length equals 16 residues. In germline, CDR1 is MDHEN, CDR2 SYDVKM. Trimming took 6 bases from V and 4 from J, leaving 19 bases between them. CDR3 amino acids: CASRQWGGAENQPQHF. CDR3 DNA: TGTGCCAGCAGACAATGGGGGGGCGCCGAAAATCAGCCCCAGCATTTT.

This clonotype was seen a handful of times. The rearrangement joins TRBV29-1 to TRBJ2-7, with D perhaps given as TRBD1 or TRBD2 (6 bases each). With 5 bases removed from V and 3 bases from J, the gap between germline ends came to 14 bases. There are 13 residues in the CDR3. CDR1 SQVTM and CDR2 ANQGSEA come from the germline V gene. CDR3 protein: CSVSRGPLYEQYF. CDR3 coding DNA: TGCAGCGTTTCTCGGGGGCCGCTCTACGAGCAGTACTTC.

This clonotype was counted ten times or more. This chain links TRBV5-1 with TRBJ1-2; D is uncertain. The CDR3 has 13 residues. Deletions cut 1 base from V and 1 base from J, with 5 bases between. Germline V lookup: CDR1 SGHRS, CDR2 YFSETQ. The CDR3 DNA sequence: TGCGCCAGCAGCTTGACGAATAACTATGGCTACACCTTC. Encoded protein: CASSLTNNYGYTF. Together with reference TRBV5-1 and TRBJ1-2, the CDR3 gives the full variable domain: KAGVTQTPRYLIKTRGQQVTLSCSPISGHRSVSWYQQTPGQGLQFLFEYFSETQRNKGNFPGRFSGRQFSNSRSEMNVSTLELGDSALYLCASSLTNNYGYTFGSGTRLTVV.

A few counts support this clonotype. The chain is built from TRBV27 and TRBJ1-5, with 7 bases lining up with TRBD1. Unmatched junction bases numbered 8, after V lost 5 bases and J lost 7 bases. CDR1 is MNHEY and CDR2 is SMNVEV in the germline V gene (reference sequence). This CDR3 contains 14 residues. CDR3 coding DNA: TGTGCCAGCAGTCCCCCGGGACAGAGACAGCCCCAGCATTTT. Encoded protein: CASSPPGQRQPQHF.